This passage covers 28 T cell receptor beta chains from one sample sequenced in a study of Ad26.COV2.S vaccination and SARS-CoV-2 variants. This sample's treatment: some 20 received Ad26.COV2.S at low or high dose, single or two shots; 5 received placebo; per-sample allocation not given. Sampling occurred on day 63 after the first vaccine or placebo injection. Assay: immunoSEQ multiplex PCR; the TCRdb copy retains only in-frame clones and omits some. The table lists about 390,000 clones, approximately 86% of them singletons. The source material was peripheral blood, sampled in a trial of Ad26.COV2.S vaccine versus placebo. The source is a person between 18 and 65 years old who received the Ad26.COV2.S COVID-19 vaccine or a placebo.

The chain uses TRBV18 and TRBJ1-4; TRBD1 matches at 12 bases. V gave up 4 bases and J gave up 1 base; unmatched junction bases: 7. The CDR3 is 18 residues long. From germline, CDR1 is KGHSH and CDR2 LQKENI. Here the CDR3 reads CASSRSGTGGGTNEKLFF. The CDR3 region has the DNA TGTGCCAGCTCACGATCAGGGACAGGGGGCGGAACTAATGAAAAACTGTTTTTT.

Written as DNA, the CDR3 is TGTGCCAGCACCAGGGGGATGAACACTGAAGCTTTCTTT. It is translated as CASTRGMNTEAFF. The chain employs TRBV27 and TRBJ1-1; TRBD1 agrees at 7 bases. V trimming: 7 bases; J trimming: 0 bases; junction bases outside the gene matches: 2. The CDR3 is 13 residues long. The germline V gene has CDR1 MNHEY and CDR2 SMNVEV (reference sequence).

The DNA for the CDR3 is TGTGCCAGCAGCTTGAACACAGGGTCAGATACGCAGTATTTT. Residues: CASSLNTGSDTQYF. V and J are TRBV7-7 and TRBJ2-3; D may be TRBD1 (6 bases). The CDR3 consists of 14 residues. The germline V gene has CDR1 SSHAT and CDR2 FNYEAQ (reference sequence). Trimming took 3 bases from V and 4 from J, leaving 11 bases between them. Variable domain in full (rest from reference TRBV7-7 and TRBJ2-3): GAGVSQSPRYKVTKRGQDVTLRCDPISSHATLYWYQQALGQGPEFLTYFNYEAQPDKSGLPSDRFSAERPEGSISTLTIQRTEQRDSAMYRCASSLNTGSDTQYFGPGTRLTVL.

This chain connects TRBV2 to TRBJ2-7; D might be TRBD2 (7 bases). The CDR3 is made up of 15 amino acids. Germline CDR1 and CDR2: SNHLY and FYNNEI. Trimming took 5 bases from V and 3 from J, leaving 17 bases between them. The CDR3 coding sequence is TGTGCCAGCAGTCTCTCTGGGGGCGGGGGCTACGAGCAGTACTTC. This translates into CASSLSGGGGYEQYF.

This chain links TRBV18 with TRBJ1-3, with TRBD1 identical over 8 bases. The CDR3 consists of 17 residues. The V segment lost 2 bases and the J segment 1 base; nucleotides outside the gene matches: 7. The germline CDR1 and CDR2 sequences are KGHSH and LQKENI. CDR3 residues: CASSPGQGYLSGNTIYF. CDR3 coding DNA: TGTGCCAGCTCACCAGGACAGGGCTACCTTTCTGGAAACACCATATATTTT.

This chain connects TRBV27 to TRBJ2-2; 12 nucleotides agree with TRBD2. Germline V CDR1 and CDR2: MNHEY, SMNVEV (reference sequence). This CDR3 is 21 amino acids long. Trimming at V came to 5 bases and at J to 6 bases, leaving 22 bases not matched to a gene. The CDR3 here is CASSPLLWDTRTSGAAGELFF. CDR3 coding DNA: TGTGCCAGCAGTCCTCTTCTGTGGGACACTCGGACTAGCGGGGCCGCCGGGGAGCTGTTTTTT.

The gene calls are TRBV10-1 and TRBJ2-3; 9 bases line up with TRBD2. The CDR3 runs to 16 residues. From germline, CDR1 is WNHNN and CDR2 SYGVQD (reference sequence). V dropped 4 bases and J dropped 2; count of bases not matched to a gene: 7. The CDR3 here is CASSATGGGATDTQYF. The CDR3 DNA reads as TGCGCCAGCAGTGCGACTGGCGGGGGGGCCACAGATACGCAGTATTTT.

This clone was observed a few times. The V call is TRBV5-4, the J call TRBJ2-2; D is unclear. This CDR3 contains 16 residues. Trimming removed 3 bases at V and 1 base at J, with 13 bases between. Per germline, CDR1 SGHNT and CDR2 YYREEE (reference sequence). The CDR3 sequence is CASSYPGLKNTGELFF. The CDR3, as DNA: TGTGCCAGCAGCTACCCCGGGCTGAAGAACACCGGGGAGCTGTTTTTT.

The V and J genes are TRBV27 and TRBJ2-3; D gene unclear. The CDR3 totals 16 residues. V lost 5 bases, J lost 6 bases, and 21 bases lay in between. Germline CDR1 reads MNHEY; CDR2 reads SMNVEV (reference sequence). CDR3 DNA sequence: TGTGCCAGCAGTGACCTACAAGGGCCAATTTCGGATACGCAGTATTTT. Protein: CASSDLQGPISDTQYF.

This clone was counted a single time. This sequence joins TRBV4-2 and TRBJ1-2; possible D gene TRBD1, 6 bases. Germline V gives CDR1 LGHNA, CDR2 YNFKEQ. The ends were cut back, 0 bases at V and 5 bases at J, with 13 bases in the middle. The CDR3 has 15 amino acids. Here the CDR3 DNA reads TGTGCCAGCAGCCAAGATCTCCAGGGGCGGTATGGCTACACCTTC. Amino acids: CASSQDLQGRYGYTF.

This clone was recorded a few times. This chain joins TRBV14 and TRBJ1-6; 7 positions match TRBD1. Losses at the gene ends were 2 bases for V and 10 bases for J; bases not matched to a gene: 11. Germline-derived CDR1 and CDR2 are SGHDN and FVKESK. The CDR3 totals 16 residues. CDR3 in amino acids: CASSQSGQAGGSPLHF. The DNA of the CDR3 is TGTGCCAGCAGCCAAAGCGGACAGGCGGGGGGATCACCCCTCCACTTT.

The V call is TRBV29-1, the J call TRBJ1-1, with D possibly TRBD1 on 6 matching bases. The CDR3 covers 13 residues. V gave up 6 bases and J gave up 7 bases, with 18 bases separating them. Per germline, CDR1 SQVTM and CDR2 ANQGSEA. The DNA for the CDR3 is TGCAGCGTCCAGACAGGCCACGAACGTGAAGCTTTCTTT. Amino acids: CSVQTGHEREAFF.

The genes are TRBV30 and TRBJ1-2, with TRBD1 matching 7 bases. Germline assignment: CDR1 GTSNPN and CDR2 SVGIG (reference sequence). The CDR3 is 16 residues long. V shed 5 bases, J shed 4 bases, and the junction held 16 bases outside the gene matches. The CDR3 DNA sequence: TGTGCCTGGTTCGGACTTGGGGGGACAGATTCCTATGGCTACACCTTC. Translating gives CAWFGLGGTDSYGYTF.

The V gene is TRBV6-1, the J gene TRBJ1-5; 9 bases agree with TRBD1. The V gene's germline CDR1 is MNHNS and CDR2 SASEGT. The CDR3 loop spans 19 amino acids. Trimming removed 0 bases from V and 2 bases from J; junction bases left unmatched: 11. Here the CDR3 reads CASSEAQLQGAKGNQPQHF. CDR3 DNA: TGTGCCAGCAGTGAAGCGCAGTTACAGGGGGCGAAAGGCAATCAGCCCCAGCATTTT.

The chain uses TRBV19 and TRBJ2-4; tentatively, D is TRBD1 (5 bases). Germline lookup yields CDR1 LNHDA and CDR2 SQIVND (reference sequence). The CDR3 is 14 residues long. V dropped 0 bases and J dropped 7 bases, with 10 bases sitting between them. The CDR3 reads CASSIDREGNIQYF. CDR3 bases: TGTGCCAGTAGTATAGACAGGGAAGGGAACATTCAGTACTTC.

J is TRBJ1-6 and V is TRBV15; 9 bases are shared with TRBD1. CDR1 LNHNV and CDR2 YYDKDF come from the germline V gene (reference sequence). V shed 7 bases and J 10 bases; nucleotides not matched to a gene: 5. The CDR3 sequence is 13 residues long. CDR3 in amino acids: CATNRDRVSPLHF. CDR3 coding DNA: TGTGCCACCAACCGGGACAGGGTGTCACCCCTCCACTTT.

The CDR3 region has the DNA TGTGCCAGCAGCCAAGCCAATGAGCAGTTCTTC. Its translation is CASSQANEQFF. J is TRBJ2-1 and V is TRBV3-1 (or the pseudogene TRBV3-2); D is undetermined. CDR1 is LGHDT and CDR2 is YNNKEL in the germline V gene (reference sequence). The CDR3 extends over 11 amino acids. Trimming took off 1 base at V and 6 bases at J, with 1 base between the two ends.

This clone was observed many times. V is TRBV7-8 and J is TRBJ1-1; D is undetermined. Germline V lookup: CDR1 SGHVS, CDR2 FQNEAQ. The CDR3 has 14 residues. V dropped 5 bases and J dropped 0 bases, with 10 bases sitting between them. The CDR3 loop is CASSPRPLNTEAFF. CDR3 bases: TGTGCCAGCAGCCCCCGGCCCTTGAACACTGAAGCTTTCTTT.

The rearrangement uses TRBV4-1 and TRBJ1-2; D remains unclear. Trimming removed 0 bases at V and 5 bases at J, with 13 bases between. CDR3 length equals 15 residues. The germline V gene encodes CDR1 MGHRA and CDR2 YSYEKL. In DNA form, the CDR3 reads TGCGCCAGCAGCCAAGATATCCCCCCAGGTTATGGCTACACCTTC. Its protein product is CASSQDIPPGYGYTF.

The chain uses TRBV27 and TRBJ2-5, with D unresolved. The germline V and J ends were trimmed by 5 bases and 2 bases, with 21 bases remaining between them. Per germline, CDR1 MNHEY and CDR2 SMNVEV (reference sequence). The CDR3 spans 17 residues. The CDR3 DNA sequence: TGTGCCAGCAGTCCGAACGCCTTGACTGATTTTCAAGAGACCCAGTACTTC. Amino acid sequence: CASSPNALTDFQETQYF.

The chain is built from TRBV6-5 and TRBJ1-2, with D maybe TRBD1 (6 bases). The V end was cut by 8 bases, the J end by 2 bases, with 18 bases between. The CDR3 covers 15 residues. The germline CDR1 and CDR2 sequences are MNHEY and SVGAGI. CDR3 in amino acids: CASGYRGAYNYGYTF. In DNA, the CDR3 is TGTGCCAGCGGCTATAGGGGGGCCTACAACTATGGCTACACCTTC.

The chain uses TRBV2 and TRBJ2-4; D is undetermined. Trimming removed 6 bases from V and 2 bases from J, with 14 bases in between. Germline V gives CDR1 SNHLY, CDR2 FYNNEI. CDR3 length equals 15 residues. CDR3 sequence: CASSGDTPPKNIQYF. The CDR3 DNA sequence: TGTGCCAGCAGCGGAGACACCCCACCCAAAAACATTCAGTACTTC.

The CDR3 is CASSRSLGRMNTEAFF. The CDR3 DNA sequence: TGTGCCAGCAGCCGTTCGTTGGGGCGGATGAACACTGAAGCTTTCTTT. The chain joins TRBV5-4 to TRBJ1-1; the D gene is possibly TRBD1 (5 bases). CDR3 length equals 16 residues. Germline assignment: CDR1 SGHNT and CDR2 YYREEE (reference sequence). The germline V and J ends were trimmed by 4 bases and 0 bases, with 16 bases remaining between them.

This chain uses TRBV27 with TRBJ1-2; D not resolved. V lost 2 bases and J lost 4, with 14 bases in between. Germline V lookup: CDR1 MNHEY, CDR2 SMNVEV (reference sequence). The length of the CDR3 is 15 residues. The CDR3 region is CASSLRPAGSYGYTF. The CDR3, as DNA: TGTGCCAGCAGTTTACGACCCGCGGGAAGCTATGGCTACACCTTC.

This clone was observed a few times. The chain links TRBV3-1 (or the pseudogene TRBV3-2) to TRBJ1-1; D unresolved. In germline, CDR1 is LGHDT, CDR2 YNNKEL (reference sequence). The CDR3 runs 11 residues. Trimming shortened V by 1 base and J by 11 bases, and 8 bases separated the two germline ends. This chain's CDR3 is CASSQGWLAFF. CDR3 DNA sequence: TGTGCCAGCAGCCAAGGATGGTTGGCTTTCTTT.

The rearrangement uses TRBV7-9 and TRBJ2-6; D is undetermined. The CDR3 sequence is 16 residues long. Germline V gene data show CDR1 as SEHNR and CDR2 as FQNEAQ (reference sequence). The V gene lost 2 bases and the J gene lost 0 bases, with 8 bases spanning the gap. CDR3 nucleotides: TGTGCCAGCAGCTTATTCAAGAGCTCTGGGGCCAACGTCCTGACTTTC. As protein: CASSLFKSSGANVLTF.

The V gene is TRBV27, the J gene TRBJ2-7, with 7 positions matching TRBD1. Per the germline V gene, CDR1 is MNHEY and CDR2 is SMNVEV (reference sequence). This CDR3 is built from 14 residues. The V gene end was trimmed by 9 bases and the J gene end by 0 bases; junction bases not matched to a gene: 8. The CDR3 spells CASSRGGPSYEQYF. The CDR3 nucleotides are TGTGCCAGTTCAAGAGGGGGCCCCTCCTACGAGCAGTACTTC.

The V gene is TRBV11-2, the J gene TRBJ2-1; TRBD2 might be the D (5 bases). Trimming removed 2 bases from V and 4 bases from J, with 15 bases in between. CDR3 length: 16 amino acids. CDR1 and CDR2 (germline): SGHAT, FQNNGV. CDR3 DNA: TGTGCCAGCAGCTTACGGGCAGGCGGGCGGTACAATGAGCAGTTCTTC. Translating it yields CASSLRAGGRYNEQFF.